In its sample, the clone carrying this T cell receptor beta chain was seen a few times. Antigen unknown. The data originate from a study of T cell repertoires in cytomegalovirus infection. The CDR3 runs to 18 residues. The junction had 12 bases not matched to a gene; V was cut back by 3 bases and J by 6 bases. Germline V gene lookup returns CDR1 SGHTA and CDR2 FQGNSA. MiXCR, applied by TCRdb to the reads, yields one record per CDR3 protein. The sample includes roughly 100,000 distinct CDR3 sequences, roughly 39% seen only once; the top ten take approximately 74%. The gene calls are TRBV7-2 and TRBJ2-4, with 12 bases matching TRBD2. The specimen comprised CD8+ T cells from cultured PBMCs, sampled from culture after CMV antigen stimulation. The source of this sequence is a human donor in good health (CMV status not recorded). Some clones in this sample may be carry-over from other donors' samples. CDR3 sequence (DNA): TGTGCCAGCAGCTTGAAATCTAGCGGGGGGGCCATTGGAAACATTCAGTACTTC. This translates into CASSLKSSGGAIGNIQYF.